The 30 T cell receptor beta chains given below trace back to one sample, sequenced in a study of T cell responses to AZD1222 COVID-19 vaccine. The method was immunoSEQ multiplex PCR; TCRdb's version includes in-frame clones alone and lacks a portion of them. The data hold 150,000 to 200,000 clones, with approximately 93% observed a single time. This specimen consisted of peripheral blood, obtained on day 0 of AZD1222 vaccination. Receptor source: an adult in good health.

V usage is TRBV3-1 (or the pseudogene TRBV3-2) and J usage is TRBJ2-3, with 7 bases that match TRBD2. From germline, CDR1 is LGHDT and CDR2 YNNKEL (reference sequence). V was pared by 3 bases and J by 4 bases, with 7 bases of the junction left unmatched. CDR3 size: 15 residues. This chain's CDR3 is CASSQGLPTADTQYF. The DNA of the CDR3 is TGTGCCAGCAGCCAGGGACTACCTACCGCAGATACGCAGTATTTT.

The rearrangement links TRBV19 to TRBJ1-5; D may be TRBD1 (6 bases). Per the germline V gene, CDR1 is LNHDA and CDR2 is SQIVND (reference sequence). This CDR3 is built from 15 residues. V was cut by 4 bases and J by 6 bases, with 16 bases left in between. In DNA form, the CDR3 reads TGTGCCAGTAGTACCCAAACAGGGTCCGGTCAGCCCCAGCATTTT. As protein: CASSTQTGSGQPQHF.

The V call is TRBV3-1 (or the pseudogene TRBV3-2), the J call TRBJ2-1; no clear D gene. This CDR3 is 14 amino acids long. Germline CDR1 and CDR2: LGHDT and YNNKEL (reference sequence). Trimming took off 0 bases at V and 10 bases at J, with 13 bases between the two ends. The CDR3 loop is CASSQETSKQEQFF. The DNA of the CDR3 is TGTGCCAGCAGCCAAGAAACTTCCAAGCAGGAGCAGTTCTTC.

This rearrangement joins TRBV7-9 to TRBJ1-3, with D uncertain. This CDR3 has 13 residues. CDR1 is SEHNR and CDR2 is FQNEAQ in the germline V gene (reference sequence). With 7 bases removed from V and 0 bases from J, the gap between germline ends came to 7 bases. The CDR3 DNA reads as TGTGCCAGCACGGGGAGCTCTGGAAACACCATATATTTT. It encodes CASTGSSGNTIYF.

The chain carries TRBV27 and TRBJ2-2; no clear D. This CDR3 has 15 residues. V lost 5 bases to trimming and J lost 0 bases, with 10 bases between them. Germline CDR1 reads MNHEY; CDR2 reads SMNVEV (reference sequence). CDR3: CASSPRTSNTGELFF. CDR3 bases: TGTGCCAGCAGTCCCAGGACCTCGAACACCGGGGAGCTGTTTTTT.

In DNA form, the CDR3 reads TGTGCCAGCAGTCTCGACAGGGAAGCTGAAGCTTTCTTT. It codes for CASSLDREAEAFF. The chain carries TRBV2 and TRBJ1-1; 7 nucleotides align to TRBD1. CDR3 length equals 13 residues. The V gene end was trimmed by 5 bases and the J gene end by 6 bases; junction bases not matched to a gene: 6. Germline loops: CDR1 SNHLY, CDR2 FYNNEI.

The chain combines TRBV11-2 with TRBJ2-1; the D is unclear. V shed 2 bases and J shed 8 bases, with 4 bases lying between them. CDR3 length: 11 residues. The germline V gene encodes CDR1 SGHAT and CDR2 FQNNGV. CDR3 residues: CASSLLDEQFF. CDR3 nucleotide sequence: TGTGCCAGCAGCTTACTAGATGAGCAGTTCTTC.

The sample holds one count of this clone. The CDR3 bases are TGCGCCAGCAGTGAGCTAAACATCTACGAGCAGTACTTC. Its translation is CASSELNIYEQYF. V usage is TRBV10-1 and J usage is TRBJ2-7; D unresolved. Deletions cut 2 bases from V and 3 bases from J, with 8 bases between. The CDR3 extends over 13 amino acids. The germline gives CDR1 WNHNN, CDR2 SYGVQD (reference sequence).

V is TRBV27 and J is TRBJ1-5; D ambiguous. V was pared by 0 bases and J by 2 bases, with 11 bases between. Per germline, CDR1 MNHEY and CDR2 SMNVEV (reference sequence). The CDR3 length is 16 residues. The CDR3 region is CASSLSEGLGNQPQHF. The CDR3 DNA sequence: TGTGCCAGCAGTTTATCTGAGGGCTTGGGCAATCAGCCCCAGCATTTT.

This clone was found a few times. V usage is TRBV4-2 and J usage is TRBJ2-5; 11 bases align to TRBD2. From germline, CDR1 is LGHNA and CDR2 YNFKEQ. V shed 1 base, J shed 5 bases, and the junction held 6 bases outside the gene matches. CDR3 length: 16 residues. The DNA of the CDR3 is TGTGCCAGCAGCCAAGGAATTAGCGGGGGGGTGGAGACCCAGTACTTC. Translation gives CASSQGISGGVETQYF.

This clone occurred once. The gene calls are TRBV7-7 and TRBJ2-3, with 7 bases that match TRBD1. V shed 1 base and J 5 bases; nucleotides not matched to a gene: 6. CDR1 is SSHAT, CDR2 FNYEAQ, per germline (reference sequence). The CDR3 is 15 amino acids. DNA for the CDR3: TGTGCCAGCAGCTTAGGCACAGGGGTGGTAGATACGCAGTATTTT. It codes for CASSLGTGVVDTQYF.

The V and J genes are TRBV5-4 and TRBJ2-1, with 14 bases identical to TRBD2. The CDR3 length is 17 residues. Looked up from germline, CDR1 is SGHNT and CDR2 is YYREEE (reference sequence). The J segment lost 6 bases and the V segment lost 4 bases, leaving 9 bases of the junction unmatched. The CDR3 region is CASSLGLAGGMGNEQFF. For the CDR3, the DNA is TGTGCCAGCAGCCTCGGACTAGCGGGGGGAATGGGCAATGAGCAGTTCTTC. Drawing the rest from reference TRBV5-4 and TRBJ2-1, the complete variable domain is ETGVTQSPTHLIKTRGQQVTLRCSSQSGHNTVSWYQQALGQGPQFIFQYYREEENGRGNFPPRFSGLQFPNYSSELNVNALELDDSALYLCASSLGLAGGMGNEQFFGPGTRLTVL.

This chain links TRBV27 with TRBJ1-2; D is ambiguous. The CDR3 has 13 residues. V lost 2 bases, J lost 0 bases, and 4 bases lay in between. Per the germline V gene, CDR1 is MNHEY and CDR2 is SMNVEV (reference sequence). CDR3 coding DNA: TGTGCCAGCAGTTTAGGGCCTAACTATGGCTACACCTTC. It translates to CASSLGPNYGYTF.

The rearrangement links TRBV3-1 (or the pseudogene TRBV3-2) to TRBJ1-3; 10 nucleotides agree with TRBD1. The CDR3 runs 18 residues. V was clipped by 1 base and J by 3 bases; unmatched bases: 9. Per germline, CDR1 LGHDT and CDR2 YNNKEL (reference sequence). The chain's CDR3 is CASSQGGQGISGGNTIYF. The CDR3, as DNA: TGTGCCAGCAGCCAAGGGGGACAGGGGATAAGCGGTGGAAACACCATATATTTT.

J is TRBJ2-3 and V is TRBV9; 7 bases map to TRBD1. Losses at the gene ends were 4 bases for V and 2 bases for J; bases not matched to a gene: 10. Germline CDR1 SGDLS, CDR2 YYNGEE. There are 16 residues in the CDR3. CDR3 in amino acids: CASSPNSGTATDTQYF. The CDR3 DNA is TGTGCCAGCAGCCCTAATTCCGGGACAGCCACAGATACGCAGTATTTT.

CDR3 sequence reads: CASSLAGQAGYTF. Written as DNA, the CDR3 is TGCGCCAGCAGCTTGGCAGGGCAAGCTGGCTACACCTTC. This sequence joins TRBV5-1 and TRBJ1-2; perhaps TRBD1 as D (5 bases). Between the trimmed V and J ends, which lost 0 bases and 7 bases, there was a span of 10 bases. Germline CDR1 is SGHRS and CDR2 is YFSETQ. The CDR3 is 13 residues long.

This chain uses TRBV14 with TRBJ1-2; tentative D call: TRBD1 (5 bases). The germline V and J ends were trimmed by 4 bases and 4 bases, with 10 bases remaining between them. CDR1 and CDR2 from the germline V gene are SGHDN and FVKESK. The CDR3 has 13 residues. CDR3 DNA sequence: TGTGCCAGCAGCCCCGCGGGGACCTATGGCTACACCTTC. This translates into CASSPAGTYGYTF.

The J gene is TRBJ1-1, the V gene TRBV6-6; D ambiguous. Trimming removed 2 bases from V and 1 base from J, with 8 bases in between. The germline gives CDR1 MNHNY, CDR2 SVGAGI (reference sequence). The CDR3 has 14 residues. CDR3: CASSYIPENTEAFF. In nucleotides, the CDR3 is TGTGCCAGCAGTTACATCCCGGAGAACACTGAAGCTTTCTTT.

CDR3 residues: CASSKRGTGTNTEAFF. The CDR3 DNA reads TGTGCCAGCAGCAAAAGAGGGACAGGGACGAACACTGAAGCTTTCTTT. The genes are TRBV7-2 and TRBJ1-1; 9 bases fit TRBD1. V shed 5 bases and J 1 base; nucleotides not matched to a gene: 8. The CDR3 length is 16 residues. Per germline, CDR1 SGHTA and CDR2 FQGNSA.

This rearrangement joins TRBV18 to TRBJ1-2; the D gene is possibly TRBD1 (6 bases). The CDR3 is 14 amino acids. Trimming stripped 5 bases from V and 4 bases from J, with 14 bases between. The germline V gene encodes CDR1 KGHSH and CDR2 LQKENI. The CDR3 loop is CASSAAGVGYGYTF. As DNA, the CDR3 is TGTGCCAGCTCAGCTGCAGGGGTTGGCTATGGCTACACCTTC.

The J gene is TRBJ2-7, the V gene TRBV5-6; D remains ambiguous. Germline V gene data show CDR1 as SGHDT and CDR2 as YYEEEE. The CDR3 is 12 residues long. The V end was cut by 4 bases, the J end by 3 bases, with 8 bases between. The CDR3 DNA sequence: TGTGCCAGCAGCCTGACGGACTACGAGCAGTACTTC. Translating it yields CASSLTDYEQYF.

This chain connects TRBV5-6 to TRBJ1-2; D is perhaps TRBD1 (6 bases). V shed 0 bases and J shed 6 bases, with 12 bases lying between them. CDR3 length equals 14 residues. Germline loops: CDR1 SGHDT, CDR2 YYEEEE. The CDR3 DNA follows: TGTGCCAGCAGCTTGGAGTCAGGGGTGGATGGCTACACCTTC. It codes for CASSLESGVDGYTF. The complete variable domain, with remaining parts taken from reference TRBV5-6 and TRBJ1-2, reads DAGVTQSPTHLIKTRGQQVTLRCSPKSGHDTVSWYQQALGQGPQFIFQYYEEEERQRGNFPDRFSGHQFPNYSSELNVNALLLGDSALYLCASSLESGVDGYTFGSGTRLTVV.

The chain recombines TRBV5-6 with TRBJ1-2; D might be TRBD1 (5 bases). The CDR3 contains 15 residues. The V end lost 4 bases, the J end lost 0 bases, and 13 bases lay between the germline ends. Germline V gene lookup returns CDR1 SGHDT and CDR2 YYEEEE. In nucleotides, the CDR3 is TGTGCCAGCAGCCCGGGACTGCTAGCTAACTATGGCTACACCTTC. This encodes CASSPGLLANYGYTF.

The chain joins TRBV7-3 to TRBJ2-3; no firm D call. This CDR3 has 14 residues. Deletions cut 6 bases from V and 0 bases from J, with 10 bases between. Germline assignment: CDR1 SGHTA and CDR2 FQGTGA. The CDR3 loop reads CASSLTPSTDTQYF. Here the CDR3 DNA reads TGTGCCAGCAGTCTTACCCCTAGCACAGATACGCAGTATTTT.

This clone appeared a single time. J is TRBJ1-6 and V is TRBV5-8; no clear D. The CDR3 covers 12 residues. The germline V gene has CDR1 SGHTS and CDR2 YDEGEE. V dropped 8 bases and J dropped 6 bases, with 9 bases sitting between them. The CDR3 is CASPGRNSPLHF. CDR3 coding DNA: TGTGCCAGTCCGGGTCGTAATTCACCCCTCCACTTT. Supplemented by reference TRBV5-8 and TRBJ1-6, the full variable domain reads EAGVTQSPTHLIKTRGQQATLRCSPISGHTSVYWYQQALGLGLQFLLWYDEGEERNRGNFPPRFSGRQFPNYSSELNVNALELEDSALYLCASPGRNSPLHFGNGTRLTVT.

The J gene is TRBJ1-2, the V gene TRBV4-2; D gene ambiguous. Trimming cost V 1 base and J 0 bases, with 6 bases left between them. There are 14 residues in the CDR3. CDR1 LGHNA and CDR2 YNFKEQ come from the germline V gene. As DNA, the CDR3 is TGTGCCAGCAGCCAAGGGACGGCTAACTATGGCTACACCTTC. Its translation: CASSQGTANYGYTF.

The chain recombines TRBV5-1 with TRBJ2-3, with 12 bases lining up with TRBD2. Trimming took 4 bases from V and 2 from J; bases not matched to a gene: 5. The CDR3 has 16 amino acids. The V gene's germline CDR1 is SGHRS and CDR2 YFSETQ. The CDR3 region is CASSTGLAGFTDTQYF. The CDR3 nucleotides are TGCGCCAGCAGCACAGGACTAGCGGGGTTCACAGATACGCAGTATTTT.

A single count supports this clone. Other DNA variants within this sample encode the same CDR3. This rearrangement joins TRBV9 to TRBJ1-6; D is unclear. Germline lookup yields CDR1 SGDLS and CDR2 YYNGEE. The length of the CDR3 is 13 residues. V shed 0 bases and J shed 6 bases, with 4 bases lying between them. The CDR3 coding sequence is TGTGCCAGCAGCGTAGTAGGTAATTCACCCCTCCACTTT. Amino acid sequence: CASSVVGNSPLHF. Variable domain in full (rest from reference TRBV9 and TRBJ1-6): DSGVTQTPKHLITATGQRVTLRCSPRSGDLSVYWYQQSLDQGLQFLIQYYNGEERAKGNILERFSAQQFPDLHSELNLSSLELGDSALYFCASSVVGNSPLHFGNGTRLTVT.

The rearrangement joins TRBV6-1 to TRBJ2-7; no firm D call. CDR1 is MNHNS and CDR2 is SASEGT in the germline V gene. Trimming took off 3 bases at V and 3 bases at J, with 3 bases between the two ends. The CDR3 has 11 amino acids. CDR3 sequence reads: CASSDGYEQYF. The DNA for the CDR3 is TGTGCCAGCAGTGATGGCTACGAGCAGTACTTC.

This chain uses TRBV4-2 with TRBJ2-1; 8 bases align to TRBD2. The CDR3 covers 18 residues. The germline V gene has CDR1 LGHNA and CDR2 YNFKEQ. The ends lost 3 bases at V and 0 bases at J; junction bases unmatched: 10. CDR3 loop: CASSQGGGFYSSYNEQFF. The CDR3 bases are TGTGCCAGCAGCCAGGGCGGGGGGTTCTACAGCTCCTACAATGAGCAGTTCTTC.